Shown below are 9 T cell receptor beta chains from a single sample sequenced in a study of T cells after yellow fever vaccination. TCRdb itself ran the 5' RACE reads through MiXCR, one entry per CDR3 protein. The sample records about 27,000 distinct CDR3 sequences, approximately 4.2% being singletons. Sequenced material: PBMCs, either bulk or a sorted T-cell subset (CD4+, CD8+, memory, or dextramer-sorted; not recorded which), taken on the day of the yellow fever booster vaccination. The source of these receptors is a man between 18 and 29 years old who received the YFV17D yellow fever vaccine.

This clonotype has at least ten counts. This sequence joins TRBV3-1 and TRBJ2-1; a weak D match, TRBD2 (6 bases). The CDR3 is made up of 17 amino acids. V was trimmed by 0 bases and J by 2 bases, leaving 14 bases between them. Germline values: CDR1 LGHDT, CDR2 YNNKEL (reference sequence). The CDR3 sequence: CASSQDAPSVPYNEQFF. The CDR3, as DNA: TGTGCCAGCAGCCAAGATGCGCCTAGCGTGCCCTACAATGAGCAGTTCTTC.

This clonotype has a count of ten or more. This chain uses TRBV2 with TRBJ1-1; D is uncertain. The CDR3 sequence is 13 residues long. The V gene lost 4 bases and the J gene lost 1 base, with 7 bases spanning the gap. Per the germline V gene, CDR1 is SNHLY and CDR2 is FYNNEI. The CDR3 here is CASSVVENTEAFF. CDR3 DNA sequence: TGTGCCAGCAGTGTGGTAGAGAACACTGAAGCTTTCTTT.

This clonotype has a count of ten or more. J is TRBJ2-4 and V is TRBV20-1; a weak D match, TRBD2 (5 bases). The CDR3 is 17 residues long. V lost 5 bases, J lost 0 bases, and 20 bases lay in between. Germline V gene lookup returns CDR1 DFQATT and CDR2 SNEGSKA (reference sequence). This chain's CDR3 is CSARPAEGQIAKNIQYF. CDR3 bases: TGCAGTGCTCGTCCCGCCGAGGGTCAAATAGCCAAAAACATTCAGTACTTC.

This clonotype was counted many times. The CDR3 bases are TGTGCCAGCAGCCAATATAGCTTTCGGGACAGCTCCTACAATGAGCAGTTCTTC. This translates into CASSQYSFRDSSYNEQFF. This chain uses TRBV4-2 with TRBJ2-1; 7 bases fit TRBD1. Germline V CDR1 and CDR2: LGHNA, YNFKEQ. V shed 2 bases, J shed 0 bases, and the junction held 10 bases outside the gene matches. The CDR3 consists of 18 residues.

This clonotype was counted at least ten times. The chain couples TRBV4-2 to TRBJ2-6; 11 bases line up with TRBD2. There are 17 residues in the CDR3. Germline V lookup: CDR1 LGHNA, CDR2 YNFKEQ. Trimming removed 5 bases from V and 0 bases from J; junction bases left unmatched: 3. CDR3 DNA sequence: TGTGCCAGCAGCAGTAGCGGGGGGGCCTCTGGGGCCAACGTCCTGACTTTC. It encodes CASSSSGGASGANVLTF.

This clonotype was seen ten or more times. The rearrangement links TRBV12-3 or TRBV12-4 to TRBJ1-5; 7 nucleotides line up with TRBD1. The CDR3 is 13 amino acids. The J segment lost 2 bases and the V segment lost 6 bases, leaving 1 base of the junction unmatched. For the CDR3, the DNA is TGTGCCAGCAGGGGGACAGGCAATCAGCCCCAGCATTTT. Its translation is CASRGTGNQPQHF.

This clonotype was detected many times. The germline gene is not matched at one end of the junction; a read error may be the cause. The gene calls are TRBV9 and TRBJ2-4, with D perhaps given as TRBD1 or TRBD2 (5 bases each). The CDR3 totals 13 residues. CDR1 is SGDLS, CDR2 YYNGEE, per germline. The CDR3: CASSPTPEGRRSF. DNA for the CDR3: TGTGCCAGCAGCCCAACCCCCGAGGGGCGCCGCTCCTTC.

This clonotype was recorded many times. The V and J genes are TRBV18 and TRBJ1-2; D is unclear. This CDR3 comprises 13 residues. Between the trimmed V and J ends, which lost 6 bases and 13 bases, there was a span of 21 bases. Germline CDR1 is KGHSH and CDR2 is LQKENI. CDR3 amino acids: CASSPSDSRGSTF. The CDR3 nucleotides read TGTGCCAGCTCCCCGTCGGACTCCCGAGGGAGCACCTTC. The variable domain in full, completed from reference TRBV18 and TRBJ1-2, reads NAGVMQNPRHLVRRRGQEARLRCSPMKGHSHVYWYRQLPEEGLKFMVYLQKENIIDESGMPKERFSAEFPKEGPSILRIQQVVRGDSAAYFCASSPSDSRGSTFGSGTRLTVV.

This clonotype was found many times. The gene calls are TRBV5-1 and TRBJ2-7, with TRBD2 as a possible D gene (5 bases). Germline V CDR1 and CDR2: SGHRS, YFSETQ. Trimming shortened V by 2 bases and J by 2 bases, and 17 bases separated the two germline ends. This CDR3 region has 16 residues. The CDR3 sequence is CASSFPAEGHAYEQYF. CDR3 sequence (DNA): TGCGCCAGCAGCTTCCCCGCCGAGGGCCACGCCTACGAGCAGTACTTC. The whole variable domain, remainder taken from reference TRBV5-1 and TRBJ2-7, is KAGVTQTPRYLIKTRGQQVTLSCSPISGHRSVSWYQQTPGQGLQFLFEYFSETQRNKGNFPGRFSGRQFSNSRSEMNVSTLELGDSALYLCASSFPAEGHAYEQYFGPGTRLTVT.